These T cell receptor beta chains were read from a single sample in a study of blood T cells in healthy people across ages. Each CDR3 protein gets one entry after TCRdb re-called the 5' RACE reads with MiXCR. Among 850,000 to 1,100,000 distinct CDR3 sequences, roughly two fifths were seen once, and the ten largest hold about an eighth. Sequencing was performed on blood. The receptor set was obtained from a man younger than 30 in good health. CDR3s include the opening cysteine and the closing phenylalanine or tryptophan. The D gene is left open where the match is weak. The size field is filled for only some rows; it gives once, few, many or a size class.

>-|-|TRBV5-5|TRBJ1-5
CASSFQGSDQPQHF
TGTGCCAGCAGCTTTCAGGGATCGGATCAGCCCCAGCATTTT
>-|-|TRBV20-1|TRBJ2-3
CSARDSPNFGTDTQYF
TGCAGTGCTAGAGATAGCCCCAACTTTGGGACAGATACGCAGTATTTT
>TRBD2|few|TRBV7-2|TRBJ2-1
CASSLPGLAGVSYNEQFF
TGTGCCAGCAGCTTACCTGGACTAGCGGGGGTCTCCTACAATGAGCAGTTCTTC
>-|-|TRBV5-1|TRBJ1-1
CASSARQDYSNTEAFF
TGCGCCAGCAGCGCACGACAGGACTACTCGAACACTGAAGCTTTCTTT
>-|few|TRBV27|TRBJ1-6
CASSFNWNSPLHF
TGTGCCAGCAGTTTTAATTGGAATTCACCCCTCCACTTT
>TRBD2|-|TRBV27|TRBJ2-1
CASSLGAGVGEQFF
TGTGCCAGCAGTTTGGGAGCGGGGGTCGGCGAGCAGTTCTTC
>TRBD1|-|TRBV7-2|TRBJ1-5
CASSLAVGGGKPQHF
TGTGCCAGCAGCTTAGCGGTGGGAGGGGGCAAGCCCCAGCATTTT
>TRBD1|-|TRBV30|TRBJ1-1
CAWSAGQMNTEAFF
TGTGCCTGGAGTGCGGGACAGATGAACACTGAAGCTTTCTTT
>-|-|TRBV30|TRBJ1-1
CARGLDTEAFF
TGTGCCCGGGGCTTGGACACTGAAGCTTTCTTT
>-|-|TRBV6-5|TRBJ1-2
CASTRGWVSYGYTF
TGTGCCAGCACCAGGGGATGGGTCTCTTATGGCTACACCTTC
>-|few|TRBV20-1|TRBJ2-1
CSASPPAVSYNEQFF
TGCAGTGCTAGTCCGCCAGCGGTTTCCTACAATGAGCAGTTCTTC
>-|-|TRBV5-5|TRBJ1-2
CASSHIEGLNYGYTF
TGTGCCAGCAGCCACATAGAGGGACTGAACTATGGCTACACCTTC
>-|-|TRBV28|TRBJ1-2
CASSLGMEDLAGYTF
TGTGCCAGCAGTTTAGGGATGGAGGACTTAGCGGGCTACACCTTC
>TRBD1|-|TRBV29-1|TRBJ1-1
CSVAQGGQMNTEAFF
TGCAGCGTCGCCCAGGGGGGACAAATGAACACTGAAGCTTTCTTT
>TRBD2|-|TRBV29-1|TRBJ2-3
CSAVVAGGPTDTQYF
TGCAGCGCCGTAGTAGCGGGGGGGCCTACAGATACGCAGTATTTT
>TRBD1|-|TRBV12-3/TRBV12-4|TRBJ1-1
CASRLGTGAEAFF
TGTGCCAGCAGGCTAGGGACAGGGGCTGAAGCTTTCTTT
>-|once|TRBV6-5|TRBJ2-1
CASRLRAAYNEQFF
TGTGCCAGCAGATTACGGGCAGCCTACAATGAGCAGTTCTTC
>TRBD1|few|TRBV6-2/TRBV6-3|TRBJ2-5
CASSYVDRRETQYF
TGTGCCAGCAGTTATGTGGACAGGCGGGAGACCCAGTACTTC
>-|-|TRBV7-3|TRBJ1-1
CASSLNAGSNTEAFF
TGTGCCAGCAGCTTAAATGCAGGGTCGAACACTGAAGCTTTCTTT
>-|-|TRBV2|TRBJ2-4
CASSEMVAKNIQYF
TGTGCCAGCAGTGAAATGGTAGCCAAAAACATTCAGTACTTC
>-|-|TRBV12-3/TRBV12-4|TRBJ1-6
CASSSLRNSYNSPLHF
TGTGCCAGCAGTTCGCTCAGGAACTCCTATAATTCACCCCTCCACTTT
>-|-|TRBV10-3|TRBJ2-5
CAISESNEEETQYF
TGTGCCATCAGTGAGTCGAACGAGGAAGAGACCCAGTACTTC
>-|few|TRBV5-6|TRBJ2-3
CASSTIYRTGFTDTQYF
TGTGCCAGCAGTACCATTTATCGGACGGGCTTCACAGATACGCAGTATTTT
>-|-|TRBV2|TRBJ1-2
CASSEAYREETYGYTF
TGTGCCAGCAGTGAAGCCTACAGGGAAGAAACCTATGGCTACACCTTC
>TRBD2|once|TRBV9|TRBJ2-5
CASLRGAYRGQYF
TGTGCCAGCCTGCGGGGGGCTTATCGAGGGCAGTACTTC
>-|-|TRBV4-3|TRBJ2-2
CASSQGGGKGTGELFF
TGCGCCAGCAGCCAAGGTGGGGGTAAGGGCACCGGGGAGCTGTTTTTT
>-|-|TRBV5-6|TRBJ2-3
CASSLLLSTDTQYF
TGTGCCAGCAGCTTGTTGCTAAGCACAGATACGCAGTATTTT
>TRBD1|few|TRBV9|TRBJ1-4
CASGVSGTGEKLFF
TGTGCCAGCGGAGTCTCCGGGACAGGGGAAAAACTGTTTTTT
>-|few|TRBV9|TRBJ1-5
CASSVDTGNQPQHF
TGTGCCAGCAGCGTAGATACTGGGAATCAGCCCCAGCATTTT
>TRBD2|-|TRBV20-1|TRBJ2-1
CSARSSGGDYNEQFF
TGCAGTGCTCGGTCTAGCGGGGGAGATTACAATGAGCAGTTCTTC
>-|-|TRBV12-3/TRBV12-4|TRBJ2-7
CASSPRFRSYNEQYF
TGTGCCAGCAGTCCCAGGTTCCGCTCCTACAATGAGCAGTACTTC
>-|-|TRBV7-9|TRBJ2-7
CASSPLVVEQYF
TGTGCCAGCAGCCCCCTAGTCGTCGAGCAGTACTTC
>-|few|TRBV3-1|TRBJ2-7
CASKSTADYEQYF
TGTGCCTCCAAGAGTACAGCCGACTACGAGCAGTACTTC
>TRBD1|-|TRBV29-1|TRBJ1-5
CSVSGTGTSNQPQHF
TGCAGCGTCTCCGGGACAGGGACTAGCAATCAGCCCCAGCATTTT
>-|once|TRBV29-1|TRBJ1-2
CGVPTEEGYTF
TGCGGGGTCCCTACCGAAGAGGGCTACACCTTC
>TRBD1|-|TRBV20-1|TRBJ1-2
CSATGQGVTYGGYTF
TGCAGTGCAACGGGACAGGGGGTTACTTATGGCGGCTACACCTTC
>-|-|TRBV7-2|TRBJ1-1
CASSFPPWRGTANTEAFF
TGTGCCAGCAGCTTTCCCCCATGGAGAGGGACGGCTAACACTGAAGCTTTCTTT
>-|few|TRBV15|TRBJ2-7
CATSRDTSYEQYF
TGTGCCACCAGCAGAGATACAAGCTACGAGCAGTACTTC
>TRBD1|few|TRBV20-1|TRBJ1-2
CSARDNPGTAYGYTF
TGCAGTGCTAGAGATAACCCCGGGACAGCCTATGGCTACACCTTC
>TRBD1|-|TRBV9|TRBJ1-2
CASSVETGGSGYTF
TGTGCCAGCAGCGTAGAGACAGGGGGAAGTGGCTACACCTTC
>-|-|TRBV9|TRBJ2-7
CASSVGRYYNEQYF
TGTGCCAGCAGCGTAGGCCGGTACTACAATGAGCAGTACTTC